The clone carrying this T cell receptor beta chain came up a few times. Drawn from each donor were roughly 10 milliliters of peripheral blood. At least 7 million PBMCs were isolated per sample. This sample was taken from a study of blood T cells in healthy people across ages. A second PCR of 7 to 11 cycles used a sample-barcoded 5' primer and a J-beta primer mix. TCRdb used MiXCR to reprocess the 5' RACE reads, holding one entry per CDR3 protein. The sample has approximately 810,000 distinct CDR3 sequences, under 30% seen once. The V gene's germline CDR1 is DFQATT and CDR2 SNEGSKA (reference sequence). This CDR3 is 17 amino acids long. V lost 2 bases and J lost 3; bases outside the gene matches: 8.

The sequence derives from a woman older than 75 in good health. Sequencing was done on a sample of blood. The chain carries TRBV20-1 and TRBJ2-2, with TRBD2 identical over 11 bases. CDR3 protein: CSARISGGADDTGELFF. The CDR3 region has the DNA TGCAGTGCTAGAATTAGCGGGGGGGCCGATGACACCGGGGAGCTGTTTTTT.